These T cell receptor beta chains were read from a single sample in a study of blood T cell repertoires in COVID-19. Sequenced by immunoSEQ multiplex PCR; TCRdb stores in-frame clones only, minus some. The sample has 55,000 to 75,000 clones, around four fifths seen once. Sequencing input: peripheral blood. These receptors originate from a human donor in a cohort sampled during active COVID-19. Both conserved end residues are part of each CDR3. The D gene is left open where the match is weak. Clone size is not always given. Where it is, it says once, few, many or a class for expanded clones.

NA,TRBD1,TRBV11-2,TRBJ2-7,TGTGGAACAGGGGCCCTCGGGCAGTACTTC,CGTGALGQYF
few,TRBD1,TRBV28,TRBJ2-7,TGTGCCAGCAGGTCCGGGACAGTCCGCGTCTACGAGCAGTACTTC,CASRSGTVRVYEQYF
NA,NA,TRBV19,TRBJ1-2,TGTGCCAGTAGTGTTCAGACAGGAGGAGGCTACACCTTC,CASSVQTGGGYTF
NA,TRBD1,TRBV27,TRBJ2-3,TGTGCCAGCAGTGACAGGGATGGCACAGATACGCAGTATTTT,CASSDRDGTDTQYF
NA,TRBD1,TRBV19,TRBJ2-6,TGTGCCAGTAGTGTTACGGAACAGGGGGCGAAACGTGGGGCCAACGTCCTGACTTTC,CASSVTEQGAKRGANVLTF
few,NA,TRBV2,TRBJ2-2,TGTGCCAGCACCCGGGAGAACACCGGGGAGCTGTTTTTT,CASTRENTGELFF
NA,NA,TRBV6-5,TRBJ1-1,TGTGCCAGCAGGTTGACAGTTAACACTGAAGCTTTCTTT,CASRLTVNTEAFF
NA,NA,TRBV6-1,TRBJ1-2,TGTGCCAGCAGTGAAGAGCATTTCTATGGCTACACCTTC,CASSEEHFYGYTF
NA,NA,TRBV9,TRBJ1-2,TGTGCCAGCAGCCTAAACAAGGCCGGAGGCCCAGGCCATGGCTACACCTTC,CASSLNKAGGPGHGYTF
NA,TRBD1,TRBV5-1,TRBJ2-5,TGCGCCAGCAGCTTTACCGGGACAGGGGCCGAAGAGACCCAGTACTTC,CASSFTGTGAEETQYF
few,NA,TRBV19,TRBJ2-7,TGTGCCAGTAGTAGGACAGTCTCCTACGAGCAGTACTTC,CASSRTVSYEQYF
NA,TRBD2,TRBV7-6,TRBJ2-7,TGTGCCAGCAGCTTTTCGGCGCCGAGCGGGAGTCGCCACGAGCAGTACTTC,CASSFSAPSGSRHEQYF
NA,TRBD1,TRBV27,TRBJ1-6,TGTGCCAGCAGTCCCAGGGACAGGGCTTCACCCCTCCACTTT,CASSPRDRASPLHF
NA,NA,TRBV6-6,TRBJ1-1,TGTGCCAGCAGTTACTCGGACACGAACACTGAAGCTTTCTTT,CASSYSDTNTEAFF
NA,TRBD1,TRBV5-1,TRBJ1-3,TGCGCCAGCAGCTTATCCGGGACAGGGTTTGGAAACACCATATATTTT,CASSLSGTGFGNTIYF
NA,TRBD1,TRBV18,TRBJ1-1,TGTGCCAGCTCACCACTGGGACAGGGGGCGGTGGGCACTGAAGCTTTCTTT,CASSPLGQGAVGTEAFF
NA,TRBD2,TRBV5-1,TRBJ2-1,TGCGCCAGCAGCAGGACTAGCGGGGGGCCCTACTCCTACAATGAGCAGTTCTTC,CASSRTSGGPYSYNEQFF
NA,TRBD1,TRBV14,TRBJ2-3,TGTGCCAGCAGCCGACAGGGCCGACTTGATACGCAGTATTTT,CASSRQGRLDTQYF
NA,NA,TRBV30,TRBJ1-1,TGTGCCTGGAAGGAGCAGGGGAACACTGAAGCTTTCTTT,CAWKEQGNTEAFF
NA,NA,TRBV27,TRBJ2-5,TGTGCCAGCAGTTCCCTCCCGGGAAGGAACCAAGAGACCCAGTACTTC,CASSSLPGRNQETQYF
once,TRBD1,TRBV6-5,TRBJ1-5,TGTGCCAGCAGTCTGGAGAGAAGGCAGGGGGCCCGGCATTTT,CASSLERRQGARHF
once,NA,TRBV7-9,TRBJ2-7,TGTGCCAGCAGCTTACCCCCCGGCGAGCAGTACTTC,CASSLPPGEQYF
few,NA,TRBV4-2,TRBJ1-2,TGTGCCAGCAGCCAAGCCGTGGAGCGCACTAACTATGGCTACACCTTC,CASSQAVERTNYGYTF
NA,TRBD2,TRBV5-4,TRBJ2-2,TGTGCCAGCAGCTTTCGGGGACTAGCGGGAGGGTACCCCGGGGAGCTGTTTTTT,CASSFRGLAGGYPGELFF
few,TRBD1,TRBV5-6,TRBJ1-2,TGTGCCAGCAGCTTGACAGGGGGCATTTACTATGGCTACACCTTC,CASSLTGGIYYGYTF
NA,NA,TRBV11-2,TRBJ1-1,TGTGCCAGCAGCCGAGGGTATCTCGGGGGGAACACTGAAGCTTTCTTT,CASSRGYLGGNTEAFF
NA,TRBD1,TRBV6-4,TRBJ2-3,TGTGCCACGGGGACAGGAACACTTAGCACAGATACGCAGTATTTT,CATGTGTLSTDTQYF
NA,NA,TRBV10-3,TRBJ2-7,TGTGCCATCAGTGAGTCGACGGGGAACCCCGAGCAGTACTTC,CAISESTGNPEQYF
NA,NA,TRBV5-1,TRBJ1-5,TGCGCCAGCAGCCCGGGGAGTGTGAAAGATCAGCCCCAGCATTTT,CASSPGSVKDQPQHF
NA,TRBD2,TRBV27,TRBJ2-2,TGTGCCAGCAGTATAGCGGGTTCGAACACCGGGGAGCTGTTTTTT,CASSIAGSNTGELFF
NA,TRBD2,TRBV15,TRBJ2-1,TGTGCCACCAGCAGAGGAGGGCTAGCGGGTAGGGATGAGCAGTTCTTC,CATSRGGLAGRDEQFF
NA,NA,TRBV4-2,TRBJ2-7,TGTGCCAGCAGCCAAGTCGCCGGGGAGACCTACGAGCAGTACTTC,CASSQVAGETYEQYF
NA,TRBD1,TRBV10-3,TRBJ1-1,TGTGCCAGCGGACAGGGGCGGGACACTGAAGCTTTCTTT,CASGQGRDTEAFF
NA,NA,TRBV6-5,TRBJ2-7,TGTGCCAGCAGTCAGGAGACAGGGAGGGAGCAGTACTTC,CASSQETGREQYF
NA,NA,TRBV3-1/TRBV3-2,TRBJ2-3,TGTGCCAGCAGCAAACAGGACAGTTTCACAGATACGCAGTATTTT,CASSKQDSFTDTQYF
NA,NA,TRBV7-6,TRBJ2-3,TGTGCCAGCAGCTTAGGCCCTACTACCACAGATACGCAGTATTTT,CASSLGPTTTDTQYF
NA,TRBD1,TRBV3-1/TRBV3-2,TRBJ1-5,TGTGCCAGCAGCCCAAGATCTGACAGGGGCAATCAGCCCCAGCATTTT,CASSPRSDRGNQPQHF
few,TRBD2,TRBV5-1,TRBJ2-3,TGCGCCAGCAGCTTGGGTGTCGGGGGGAGCACAGATACGCAGTATTTT,CASSLGVGGSTDTQYF
NA,TRBD1,TRBV5-1,TRBJ1-6,TGCGCCAGCAGCACCGGGACAGGGAGCTCCTATAATTCACCCCTCCACTTT,CASSTGTGSSYNSPLHF
NA,TRBD1,TRBV24-1,TRBJ2-5,TGTGCCACCAGCGCAGGGAAGAGGGGACAGGGAGGGGAGACCCAGTACTTC,CATSAGKRGQGGETQYF
NA,NA,TRBV6-5,TRBJ1-1,TGTGCCAGCAGGTCGCAGGGTAGGGGGAACACTGAAGCTTTCTTT,CASRSQGRGNTEAFF
NA,NA,TRBV12-5,TRBJ2-3,TGTGCTAGTGGTTTGAGCAGCACAGATACGCAGTATTTT,CASGLSSTDTQYF
NA,NA,TRBV5-1,TRBJ2-5,TGCGCCAGCAGCTTGGCCTCTCAAGAGACCCAGTACTTC,CASSLASQETQYF
NA,TRBD2,TRBV18,TRBJ2-4,TGTGCCAGCTCGGCGAGGTCTAGCGGGAGCTTCAAAAACATTCAGTACTTC,CASSARSSGSFKNIQYF
NA,TRBD1,TRBV18,TRBJ1-6,TGTGCCAGCTCCTTGGACAGGGAAAGGTCACCCCTCCACTTT,CASSLDRERSPLHF
NA,NA,TRBV7-9,TRBJ1-1,TGTGCCAGCAGCTTCGGGGGGCGCAGAAACACTGAAGCTTTCTTT,CASSFGGRRNTEAFF
once,NA,TRBV5-4,TRBJ2-1,TGTGCCAGCAGCTTAAGAGGTAGTGCCGATGAGCAGTTCTTC,CASSLRGSADEQFF
NA,TRBD2,TRBV5-6,TRBJ2-7,TGTGCCAGCAGCGCGGGACTACCGATGAGGTACGAGCAGTACTTC,CASSAGLPMRYEQYF
NA,NA,TRBV12-3/TRBV12-4,TRBJ1-2,TGTGCCACGGGGAACAGGGCGTATGGCTACACCTTC,CATGNRAYGYTF
once,TRBD1,TRBV5-6,TRBJ1-4,TGTGCCAGCAGCCCCCCTGGGACAGAAGGTGTGGGGAAACTGTTTTTT,CASSPPGTEGVGKLFF
NA,NA,TRBV7-3,TRBJ2-1,TGTGCCAGCAGTCCACTAGGTGACAATGAGCAGTTCTTC,CASSPLGDNEQFF
NA,NA,TRBV5-1,TRBJ2-7,TGCGCCACCTCACCGGCCCCGGGATCGGGGTACGAGCAGTACTTC,CATSPAPGSGYEQYF
NA,NA,TRBV12-3/TRBV12-4,TRBJ2-1,TGTGCCAGCAGCCGCCGGGGATACAATGAGCAGTTCTTC,CASSRRGYNEQFF